This T cell receptor beta chain was identified during a study of response to subunit inactivated influenza vaccine. In the case of this clonotype: Its matching antigen is unknown.

Study outcomes and limitations: The authors offered the suggestion that each seasonal influenza vaccination recruits few new T cells.

TCRdb redid the calling of the RT-PCR reads with MiXCR, one entry per CDR3 protein. The profile shows 550,000 to 800,000 distinct CDR3 sequences, more than 15% of them singletons. This CDR3 contains 14 residues. V was pared by 1 base and J by 5 bases, with 9 bases between. Looked up from germline, CDR1 is SGHVS and CDR2 is FNYEAQ. Sample: PBMCs from blood, taken 12 days after vaccination. This sequence was found in a man aged 45-65 years who received an inactivated influenza vaccine. This rearrangement joins TRBV7-6 to TRBJ2-1; TRBD1 is a possible D gene (5 bases). The CDR3 loop is CASSLGVGDNEQFF. Here the CDR3 DNA reads TGTGCCAGCAGCTTAGGGGTAGGGGACAATGAGCAGTTCTTC.